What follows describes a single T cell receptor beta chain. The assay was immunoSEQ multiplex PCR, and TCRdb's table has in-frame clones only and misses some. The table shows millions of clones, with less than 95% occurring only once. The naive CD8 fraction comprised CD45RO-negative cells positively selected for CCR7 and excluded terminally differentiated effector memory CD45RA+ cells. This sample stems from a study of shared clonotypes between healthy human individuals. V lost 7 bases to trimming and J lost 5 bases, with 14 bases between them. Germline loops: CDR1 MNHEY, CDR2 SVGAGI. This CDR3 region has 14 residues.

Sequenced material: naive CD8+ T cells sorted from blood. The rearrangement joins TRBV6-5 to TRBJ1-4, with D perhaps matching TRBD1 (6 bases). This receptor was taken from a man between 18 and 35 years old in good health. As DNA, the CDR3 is TGTGCCAGCAAGCAAGGGAGGGGGAATGAAAAACTGTTTTTT. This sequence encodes CASKQGRGNEKLFF.